The T cell receptor beta chain under discussion was sequenced for a study of blood T cell repertoires in COVID-19. Whole-study context: Some COVID-19 samples were acute and others convalescent; all came from the United States, Italy and Spain. Sample material is recorded as cDNA or gDNA derived from T cells, B-cell-depleted T cells, or PBMCs.

V was trimmed by 2 bases and J by 6 bases, leaving 18 bases between them. The CDR3 totals 15 residues. In germline, CDR1 is SGHRS, CDR2 YFSETQ. Those enrolled, adults aged roughly 18 to 89 years, came from roughly 23 US areas. Participants' reported clinical history set cohort assignment. TCRdb's table, derived via immunoSEQ multiplex PCR, lists solely in-frame clones and lacks some. The sample includes 200,000 to 250,000 clones, 65% to 90% of them seen just once. V gene TRBV5-1 combines with J gene TRBJ2-7; maybe TRBD1 (5 bases). Sequencing was done on a sample of PBMCs or T cells enriched from blood (not recorded which). The sequence was collected from a woman aged 45-65 years with acute COVID-19. CDR3 in amino acids: CASSFDSPTILEQYF. The DNA for the CDR3 is TGCGCCAGCAGCTTCGACAGTCCAACCATCCTCGAGCAGTACTTC.